This T cell receptor (beta chain) was found in a study of T-cell memory formation after mild COVID-19. In the study overall: TCR clusters mostly belonged to single donors. Study-wide results and limits: Prior to infection, memory already included some responding clones, suggesting cross-reactive memory joined. Clones shrinking between day 15 and 85 showed a balanced CD4/CD8 split, and those that grew later tilted toward CD4+. Chiefly within CM and EM were the contracting CD4+ clones; CD8+ ones were within EMRA.

This CDR3 is 14 amino acids long. Trimming removed 5 bases from V and 6 bases from J, with 13 bases in between. Germline V gene lookup returns CDR1 SGHTA and CDR2 FQGNSA. TCRdb re-derived calls from the 5' RACE reads in MiXCR, one entry per CDR3 protein. The repertoire has 270,000 or so distinct CDR3 sequences, 15% to 20% of them found once; the top ten carry 20% to 25%. This clonotype was counted between two and nine times. The antigen is undetermined. Sequencing used PBMCs or a T cell subset sorted from them (not recorded which). The chain is built from TRBV7-2 and TRBJ1-4; D is unclear. This receptor was taken from a man aged 18 to 30 who had mild COVID-19 (a few samples of this study predate the infection). Cell type and time point are not known. In DNA, the CDR3 is TGTGCCAGCAGCCAAACAGCGATCGATGAAAAACTGTTTTTT. Protein: CASSQTAIDEKLFF.